The present TCR beta chain was sequenced within a study of response to subunit inactivated influenza vaccine. The table lists this clonotype with a few counts. Using its own MiXCR run on the RT-PCR reads, TCRdb lists one record per CDR3 protein. This table has hundreds of thousands of distinct CDR3 sequences, roughly 12% appearing once. This CDR3 is 14 amino acids long. V lost 4 bases and J lost 0, with 9 bases in between. Germline CDR1 SGHRS, CDR2 YFSETQ. A further study also used this sample, focusing on T cells expressing NK-cell markers. That source adds: Template switching by 5'RACE with UMIs generated the TCR beta cDNA. From sorted CD3+CD56+NKG2C+, CD3+CD56+NKG2C- and CD3+CD56-NKG2C+ T cells came the TCR beta repertoires. The authors restricted sorting to alpha-beta TCR T cells with an anti-gamma-delta TCR antibody in several experiments. The study found dominant NKG2C+ clonotypes at about 1.0-7.0% of CD8+ T cells in roughly six donors.

The rearrangement links TRBV5-1 to TRBJ2-3; D call uncertain. This clonotype was sampled from a man aged 45-65 years who received an inactivated influenza vaccine. Sequencing was performed on PBMCs from blood, taken on the day of vaccination. The DNA of the CDR3 is TGCGCCAGCAGCCCTACCTCTAGCACAGATACGCAGTATTTT. It encodes CASSPTSSTDTQYF.